Listed below are T cell receptor beta chains from one sample, sequenced in a study of graft-versus-host responses after intestinal transplantation. Their antigen targets remain unknown. TCRdb keeps only in-frame clones here, not all; method: immunoSEQ multiplex PCR. The table has 80,000 to 90,000 clones, roughly 90% seen once. The sample consisted of unstimulated CD4+ T cells sorted from spleen or lymph node cells, taken before intestinal transplant. The receptors were gathered from a human donor who received an intestinal transplant. The conserved cysteine and the conserved F or W are not part of the CDR3 here. The order of the fields is V gene, J gene, CDR3 protein.

v_gene: TRBV11-3; j_gene: TRBJ2-1; CDR3aa: ASSSHHPGLAGGYNEQF
v_gene: TRBV5-1; j_gene: TRBJ2-1; CDR3aa: ASSPGLAGAEWEQF
v_gene: TRBV5-1; j_gene: TRBJ2-1; CDR3aa: ASSSNRGGTSGPYNEQF
v_gene: TRBV19; j_gene: TRBJ2-5; CDR3aa: ASSIDRDRKTQY
v_gene: TRBV27; j_gene: TRBJ1-4; CDR3aa: ASQNKTGRLNEKLF
v_gene: TRBV28; j_gene: TRBJ2-7; CDR3aa: ASSWVAGTFSVEQY
v_gene: TRBV27; j_gene: TRBJ2-5; CDR3aa: ASSLLAGDRAQY
v_gene: TRBV5-6; j_gene: TRBJ1-5; CDR3aa: ASSLTGVYSNQPQH
v_gene: TRBV30; j_gene: TRBJ1-3; CDR3aa: AWSVRTDGNTIY
v_gene: TRBV13; j_gene: TRBJ1-5; CDR3aa: ASSLGGRNNQPQH
v_gene: TRBV5-1; j_gene: -; CDR3aa: ASSLPRQSPYEQY
v_gene: TRBV28; j_gene: TRBJ2-3; CDR3aa: ASSTTQLGDTQY
v_gene: TRBV5-1; j_gene: TRBJ2-5; CDR3aa: ASSPGRTQETQY
v_gene: TRBV19; j_gene: TRBJ2-1; CDR3aa: ASSPAQGLYAYNEQF
v_gene: TRBV27; j_gene: TRBJ1-2; CDR3aa: ASSTRRTGGYGYT
v_gene: TRBV2; j_gene: TRBJ2-7; CDR3aa: ASNPWDGPYEQY
v_gene: TRBV18; j_gene: -; CDR3aa: ASSPQGQSSYEQY
v_gene: TRBV7-9; j_gene: TRBJ2-7; CDR3aa: ASRGSGTVKQY
v_gene: TRBV6-1; j_gene: TRBJ2-2; CDR3aa: ASVVGVIGELF
v_gene: TRBV19; j_gene: TRBJ1-5; CDR3aa: ASSIRQSNQPQH
v_gene: TRBV4-1; j_gene: TRBJ2-7; CDR3aa: ASSQDRPSEYPSYEQY
v_gene: TRBV15; j_gene: TRBJ2-7; CDR3aa: ATSRPTSGASSYEQY
v_gene: TRBV5-6; j_gene: TRBJ2-1; CDR3aa: ASSGGQGAFDEQF
v_gene: TRBV9; j_gene: TRBJ1-2; CDR3aa: ASSPGTGLYGYT
v_gene: TRBV12-5; j_gene: TRBJ1-1; CDR3aa: ASGRDRAITEAF
v_gene: TRBV7-9; j_gene: TRBJ2-7; CDR3aa: ASSRYYEQY
v_gene: TRBV30; j_gene: TRBJ1-1; CDR3aa: AGTGGHMNTEAF
v_gene: TRBV11-2; j_gene: TRBJ2-3; CDR3aa: ASSLGIRVPDTQY
v_gene: TRBV5-1; j_gene: TRBJ2-5; CDR3aa: ASSRGLAGQETQY
v_gene: TRBV7-2; j_gene: TRBJ1-3; CDR3aa: ASSFTAPSGNTIY
v_gene: TRBV19; j_gene: TRBJ1-2; CDR3aa: ASSPHRETLWGYT
v_gene: TRBV30; j_gene: TRBJ2-5; CDR3aa: AWSLRAGLSETQY
v_gene: TRBV9; j_gene: TRBJ2-1; CDR3aa: ASSATSGRVIRMNEQF
v_gene: TRBV13; j_gene: TRBJ2-5; CDR3aa: ASSYSSGGSETQY
v_gene: TRBV20-1; j_gene: TRBJ2-1; CDR3aa: SASADNEQF
v_gene: TRBV11-3; j_gene: TRBJ2-7; CDR3aa: ASSQGLAGAYEQY
v_gene: TRBV5-5; j_gene: TRBJ2-2; CDR3aa: ASSLPSGTINTGELF
v_gene: TRBV7-2; j_gene: TRBJ2-1; CDR3aa: ASSLVPGDNEQF
v_gene: TRBV10-3; j_gene: TRBJ2-3; CDR3aa: AISASAGTDTQY
v_gene: TRBV19; j_gene: TRBJ2-5; CDR3aa: ASSIWGSGQETQY
v_gene: TRBV6-1; j_gene: TRBJ2-4; CDR3aa: ASSEGRVDIQY
v_gene: TRBV15; j_gene: TRBJ1-2; CDR3aa: ATSRSQMTVFYGYT
v_gene: TRBV6-5; j_gene: TRBJ1-2; CDR3aa: ASRAGNPRYYGYT
v_gene: TRBV30; j_gene: TRBJ1-5; CDR3aa: AWSGPGRNQPQH
v_gene: TRBV6-6; j_gene: TRBJ1-1; CDR3aa: ASSYPDRGNTEAF
v_gene: TRBV30; j_gene: TRBJ2-7; CDR3aa: AWSVTGYEQY
v_gene: TRBV6-5; j_gene: TRBJ2-7; CDR3aa: ASSYSATGHHEQY
v_gene: TRBV19; j_gene: TRBJ1-5; CDR3aa: ASSMRDRGSNQPQH
v_gene: TRBV30; j_gene: TRBJ2-7; CDR3aa: AWSVFSSYEQY
v_gene: TRBV5-6; j_gene: TRBJ1-1; CDR3aa: ASSLGPQNTEAF